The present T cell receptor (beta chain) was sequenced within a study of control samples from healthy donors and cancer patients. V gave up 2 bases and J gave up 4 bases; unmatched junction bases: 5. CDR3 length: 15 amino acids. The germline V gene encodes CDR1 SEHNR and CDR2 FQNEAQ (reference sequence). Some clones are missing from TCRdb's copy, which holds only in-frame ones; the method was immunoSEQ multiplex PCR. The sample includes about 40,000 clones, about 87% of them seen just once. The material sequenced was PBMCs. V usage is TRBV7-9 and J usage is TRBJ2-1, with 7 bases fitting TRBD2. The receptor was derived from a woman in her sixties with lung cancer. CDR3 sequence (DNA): TGTGCCAGCAGCTTATTAGCGGGCGCTTACAATGAGCAGTTCTTC. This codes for CASSLLAGAYNEQFF.